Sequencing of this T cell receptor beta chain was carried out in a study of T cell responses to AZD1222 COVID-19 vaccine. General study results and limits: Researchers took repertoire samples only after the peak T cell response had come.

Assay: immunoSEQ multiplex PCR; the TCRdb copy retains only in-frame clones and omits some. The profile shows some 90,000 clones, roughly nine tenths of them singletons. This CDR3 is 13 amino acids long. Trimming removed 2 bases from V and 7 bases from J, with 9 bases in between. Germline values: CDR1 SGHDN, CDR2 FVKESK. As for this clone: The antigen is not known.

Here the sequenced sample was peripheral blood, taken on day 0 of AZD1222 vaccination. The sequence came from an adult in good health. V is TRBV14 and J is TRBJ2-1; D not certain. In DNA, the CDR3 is TGTGCCAGCAGCCAAAATCATGGGAATGAGCAGTTCTTC. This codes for CASSQNHGNEQFF.